This TCR beta chain was captured in a study of shared T cell receptors in the human thymus. Losses at the gene ends were 7 bases for V and 3 bases for J; bases not matched to a gene: 9. The CDR3 totals 15 residues. Germline lookup yields CDR1 MNHNY and CDR2 SVGAGI (reference sequence). Here immunoSEQ multiplex PCR was the method, and the copy in TCRdb shows in-frame clones only, minus some. The sample holds hundreds of thousands of clones, 80% to 90% seen once. Another study also made use of these data, one on human thymus T cells. According to that study: Thymic and blood repertoires seemed to favor certain V and J genes.

Sequencing was carried out using thymocytes. The sequence derives from a boy in the first two years of life with a congenital heart defect. V gene TRBV6-6 combines with J gene TRBJ1-1, with 9 bases lining up with TRBD1. CDR3: CASMTGGLEYTEAFF. Written as DNA, the CDR3 is TGTGCCAGCATGACAGGGGGATTGGAGTACACTGAAGCTTTCTTT.